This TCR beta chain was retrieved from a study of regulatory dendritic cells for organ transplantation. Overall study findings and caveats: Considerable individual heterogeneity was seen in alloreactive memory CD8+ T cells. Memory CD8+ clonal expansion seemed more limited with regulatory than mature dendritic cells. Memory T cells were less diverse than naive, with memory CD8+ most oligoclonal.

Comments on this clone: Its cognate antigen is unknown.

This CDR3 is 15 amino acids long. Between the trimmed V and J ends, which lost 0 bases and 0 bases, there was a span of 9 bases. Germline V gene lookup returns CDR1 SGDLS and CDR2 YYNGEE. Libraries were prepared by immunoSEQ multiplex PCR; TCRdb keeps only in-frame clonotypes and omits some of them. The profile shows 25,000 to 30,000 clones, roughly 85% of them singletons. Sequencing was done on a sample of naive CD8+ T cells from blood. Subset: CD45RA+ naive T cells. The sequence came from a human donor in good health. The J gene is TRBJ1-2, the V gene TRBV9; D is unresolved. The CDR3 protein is CASSVGATANYGYTF. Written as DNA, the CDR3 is TGTGCCAGCAGCGTAGGAGCCACGGCTAACTATGGCTACACCTTC.